This passage covers 16 T cell receptor beta chains from one sample sequenced in a study of human T cells and chemical hapten exposure. TCRdb fed the RACE reads into MiXCR, producing one record per CDR3 protein. There are tens of thousands of distinct CDR3 sequences in the sample; more than 9% occur only once, and 5% lies in the top ten. Described time point: patch test 2, 6 weeks after DPC sensitization. Noted treatment: therapeutic diphenylcyclopropenone sensitization with weekly scalp DPC. Sequenced material: whole blood, taken in connection with sensitization to the hapten diphenylcyclopropenone (DPC). These receptors all stem from a woman aged 50 to 60 with alopecia areata. Some clones in this sample may be carry-over from other donors' samples.

The chain employs TRBV7-2 and TRBJ2-5; D remains unclear. This CDR3 is 13 amino acids long. The germline V gene encodes CDR1 SGHTA and CDR2 FQGNSA. With 8 bases removed from V and 1 base from J, the gap between germline ends came to 11 bases. CDR3 sequence reads: CASGKRVQETQYF. In nucleotides, the CDR3 is TGTGCCAGCGGCAAAAGGGTCCAAGAGACCCAGTACTTC.

This clonotype was counted ten times or more. This chain uses TRBV24-1 with TRBJ1-1, with D unclear. Trimming removed 3 bases at V and 5 bases at J, with 18 bases between. This CDR3 contains 16 residues. CDR1 is KGHDR and CDR2 is SFDVKD in the germline V gene. CDR3 sequence reads: CATSDPNGGPSTEAFF. The DNA for the CDR3 is TGTGCCACCAGTGATCCAAACGGAGGTCCGTCGACTGAAGCTTTCTTT.

Here the CDR3 DNA reads TGCGCCAGCAGCTTAAAGGAGAACACTGAAGCTTTCTTT. Encoded protein: CASSLKENTEAFF. The chain is built from TRBV5-1 and TRBJ1-1; D gene ambiguous. Germline CDR1 and CDR2: SGHRS and YFSETQ. CDR3 length: 13 amino acids. The V and J ends lost 2 bases and 1 base respectively, with 6 bases between them.

This clonotype occurred many times. V gene TRBV19 combines with J gene TRBJ1-2; a possible D gene is TRBD1 (5 bases). V was pared by 5 bases and J by 4 bases, with 11 bases between. The CDR3 is 13 residues long. Germline V gene sequence: CDR1 LNHDA, CDR2 SQIVND (reference sequence). CDR3 DNA: TGTGCCAGTAGTGAGGGACGGCGCTATGGCTACACCTTC. Its protein is CASSEGRRYGYTF.

This clonotype was detected many times. This chain joins TRBV3-1 and TRBJ2-3, with D perhaps being TRBD1 or TRBD2 (6 bases each). V was shortened by 3 bases and J by 5 bases, with 27 bases between the two germline ends. CDR1 is LGHDT and CDR2 is YNNKEL in the germline V gene (reference sequence). This CDR3 is 19 amino acids long. CDR3 protein: CASSHSGVPAWFSGDTQYF. CDR3 DNA sequence: TGTGCCAGCAGCCATTCAGGGGTTCCGGCTTGGTTTAGCGGAGATACGCAGTATTTT.

This clonotype was counted ten times or more. V and J are TRBV6-1 and TRBJ1-2, with unresolved D. There are 14 residues in the CDR3. Between the trimmed V and J ends, which lost 1 base and 8 bases, there was a span of 14 bases. Germline lookup yields CDR1 MNHNS and CDR2 SASEGT. In DNA, the CDR3 is TGTGCCAGCAGTGAAGACAGCCAGCTTTGGGGCTACACCTTC. Translated, it gives CASSEDSQLWGYTF.

This clonotype has a handful of counts. The chain recombines TRBV5-1 with TRBJ2-7; 11 bases are shared with TRBD1. J gave up 5 bases and V 2 bases, and 6 bases lay outside the gene matches. The V gene's germline CDR1 is SGHRS and CDR2 YFSETQ. CDR3 length: 15 amino acids. CDR3 nucleotide sequence: TGCGCCAGCAGCTTCGTCGGACAGGGGGCCCACGAGCAGTACTTC. Translated, it gives CASSFVGQGAHEQYF.

In this sample, this clonotype turned up many times. V usage is TRBV20-1 and J usage is TRBJ2-5; perhaps TRBD2 as D (6 bases). Germline V CDR1 and CDR2: DFQATT, SNEGSKA (reference sequence). V gave up 0 bases and J gave up 6 bases, with 14 bases separating them. This CDR3 spans 14 amino acids. Here the CDR3 DNA reads TGCAGTGCTAGAGATTTGCGGGATCAAAAGACCCAGTACTTC. It translates to CSARDLRDQKTQYF.

V gene TRBV7-9 combines with J gene TRBJ1-1; no firm D call. V was shortened by 7 bases and J by 4 bases, with 16 bases between the two germline ends. Germline V CDR1 and CDR2: SEHNR, FQNEAQ (reference sequence). The CDR3 extends over 14 amino acids. CDR3 protein: CASTTENPVTEAFF. The DNA for the CDR3 is TGTGCCAGCACCACGGAGAACCCGGTCACTGAAGCTTTCTTT.

The CDR3 DNA reads TGTGCCAGCAGCATACCGGGTCCCTACGAGCAGTACTTC. This translates into CASSIPGPYEQYF. The chain carries TRBV21-1 and TRBJ2-7; the table's D gene call, TRBD1, was not cross checked with the DNA. TRBV21-1 is an annotated pseudogene. This CDR3 has 13 amino acids.

The V and J genes are TRBV18 and TRBJ2-5; the D gene could be TRBD1 or TRBD2 (5 bases each). Germline V gene data show CDR1 as KGHSH and CDR2 as LQKENI. The V end lost 2 bases, the J end lost 4 bases, and 11 bases lay between the germline ends. CDR3 length equals 14 residues. CDR3: CASSPAQGRETQYF. CDR3 nucleotides: TGTGCCAGCTCACCAGCGCAGGGACGAGAGACCCAGTACTTC.

This rearrangement joins TRBV5-1 to TRBJ2-7, with a weak D call TRBD1 (6 bases). The CDR3 runs to 15 residues. Trimming cost V 3 bases and J 5 bases, with 18 bases left between them. In germline, CDR1 is SGHRS, CDR2 YFSETQ. For the CDR3, the DNA is TGCGCCAGCAGCTCACGACAGGCCCCTTCGGACGAGCAGTACTTC. Protein: CASSSRQAPSDEQYF. Combining the CDR3 with reference TRBV5-1 and TRBJ2-7 gives the whole variable domain KAGVTQTPRYLIKTRGQQVTLSCSPISGHRSVSWYQQTPGQGLQFLFEYFSETQRNKGNFPGRFSGRQFSNSRSEMNVSTLELGDSALYLCASSSRQAPSDEQYFGPGTRLTVT.

In the case of this clonotype: A read error may be the cause here, since a much bigger clone is one base away. The rearrangement links TRBV6-1 to TRBJ2-3, with TRBD1 matching over 8 bases. The CDR3 extends over 15 amino acids. Germline-derived CDR1 and CDR2 are MNHNS and SASEGT. With 6 bases clipped from V and 3 bases from J, the junction kept 8 bases outside the gene matches. The CDR3 DNA reads TGTGCCAGCAGGTTGGACAGGGAGCCTACAGATACGCAGTATTTT. Protein sequence: CASRLDREPTDTQYF.

This clonotype has a handful of counts. The V and J genes are TRBV2 and TRBJ2-1; D is unresolved. Between the trimmed V and J ends, which lost 0 bases and 9 bases, there was a span of 12 bases. The germline V gene encodes CDR1 SNHLY and CDR2 FYNNEI. The CDR3 runs 14 residues. CDR3 nucleotides: TGTGCCAGCAGTGAAGCGCTCGGGTGGGGTGAGCAGTTCTTC. This encodes CASSEALGWGEQFF.

The sample holds many counts of this clonotype. This chain joins TRBV20-1 and TRBJ2-7, with 12 bases identical to TRBD2. V dropped 2 bases and J dropped 6; count of bases not matched to a gene: 11. The CDR3 runs to 16 residues. Germline V CDR1 and CDR2: DFQATT, SNEGSKA (reference sequence). CDR3 bases: TGCAGTGCTAGATCGCTAGCGGGAGGGCAACTCGGCGAGCAGTACTTC. Translating it yields CSARSLAGGQLGEQYF.

This clonotype was counted only a few times. This chain joins TRBV7-2 and TRBJ1-6; a possible D gene is TRBD1 (5 bases). Per germline, CDR1 SGHTA and CDR2 FQGNSA. The CDR3 covers 16 residues. With 6 bases removed from V and 0 bases from J, the gap between germline ends came to 12 bases. The CDR3 spells CASRGRGSSYNSPLHF. In DNA form, the CDR3 reads TGTGCCAGCAGGGGGCGGGGAAGCTCCTATAATTCACCCCTCCACTTT.